A single sample gave rise to the 14 T cell receptor beta chains below, sequenced in a study of T cell clonality in common variable immunodeficiency. Study-wide results and caveats: Common variable immunodeficiency TCR beta sequences reportedly had fewer deletions and N-nucleotide insertions.

Measured with immunoSEQ multiplex PCR; TCRdb has only the in-frame clones, and not every one. Listed here are more than 10,000 clones without any singletons, the top ten holding around 6.5%. Antigens for these TCRs are unknown. Sequencing was done on a sample of peripheral blood mononuclear cells. Source of these receptors: a human donor with common variable immunodeficiency.

There are a few counts of this clone. The observed sequence ends 3 residues before the CDR3 terminus, with the missing tail filled in from the germline J gene. The rearrangement links TRBV2 to TRBJ1-2, with D tentatively TRBD1 (6 bases). The germline V gene encodes CDR1 SNHLY and CDR2 FYNNEI. The CDR3 sequence is 15 residues long. Partial CDR3 DNA: TGTGCCAGCAGTGAATCCAGGGACACGAGCTCGGGC. Protein sequence: CASSESRDTSSG. The full CDR3 protein reads CASSESRDTSSGYTF.

Comment on this clone: From the germline J gene comes the end of the CDR3, since the read stops 3 residues before it. This chain joins TRBV7-2 and TRBJ1-2; 7 bases are a match to TRBD1. CDR1 and CDR2 from the germline V gene are SGHTA and FQGNSA. CDR3 size: 15 residues. CDR3 region: CASSLALTGISGYTF. CDR3 DNA (partial): TGTGCCAGCAGCTTAGCCCTGACAGGGATATCCGGC.

Notes on this clone: Read sequence stops 3 residues before the CDR3 end, and the germline J gene provides the missing end. The chain recombines TRBV6-2 or TRBV6-3 with TRBJ2-1; tentative D call: TRBD1 (6 bases). The CDR3 spans 14 residues. V was clipped by 5 bases and J by 2 bases, with 10 bases between them. Germline CDR1 and CDR2: MNHEY and SVGEGT. The CDR3 bases that were read are TGTGCCAGCAGTAAAAGACAGGCCTACAATGAG. It specifies CASSKRQAYNE. Given in full, the CDR3 is CASSKRQAYNEQFF.

In regard to this clone: The read stops 3 residues short of the end of the CDR3; the missing end is completed from the germline J gene. The chain carries TRBV7-2 and TRBJ1-5; D not certain. V was trimmed by 4 bases and J by 5 bases, leaving 6 bases between them. Germline V gene sequence: CDR1 SGHTA, CDR2 FQGNSA. The CDR3 runs 12 residues. CDR3 residues: CASSYGDQPQHF. Incomplete CDR3 DNA: TGTGCCAGCAGCTACGGGGATCAGCCC.

This clone has a handful of counts. The sequenced CDR3 bases are TGTGCCAGCAGCTCGATGGGGGCTACAGATACG. Its protein product is CASSSMGATDT. In full, the CDR3 is CASSSMGATDTQYF. The chain couples TRBV7-9 to TRBJ2-3; D might be TRBD1 (6 bases). Read sequence stops 3 residues before the CDR3 end, and the germline J gene provides the missing end. V was clipped by 4 bases and J by 3 bases, with 11 bases between them. This CDR3 is built from 14 residues. Germline V gene sequence: CDR1 SEHNR, CDR2 FQNEAQ (reference sequence).

Only a few counts were recorded for this clone. Coverage ceases 3 residues before the CDR3 finishes, and the germline J gene fills in the end. The rearrangement links TRBV7-2 to TRBJ2-5; TRBD2 is a possible D gene (6 bases). CDR3 size: 13 residues. Trimming took 1 base from V and 6 from J, leaving 9 bases between them. Per germline, CDR1 SGHTA and CDR2 FQGNSA. The CDR3 spells CASSLGLDQTQYF. Incomplete CDR3 DNA: TGTGCCAGCAGCTTAGGACTAGATCAGACC.

As concerns this clone: From the germline J gene comes the end of the CDR3, since the read stops 3 residues before it. The V and J genes are TRBV6-1 and TRBJ1-1, with a tentative D call TRBD1 (6 bases). The CDR3 has 15 amino acids. Germline V lookup: CDR1 MNHNS, CDR2 SASEGT. The ends were cut back, 3 bases at V and 4 bases at J, with 15 bases in the middle. The CDR3 loop is CASSEKTGSSTEAFF. The CDR3 bases that were read are TGTGCCAGCAGTGAGAAAACAGGGTCAAGCACTGAA.

This clone came up a few times. From the germline J gene comes the end of the CDR3, since the read stops 3 residues before it. The chain links TRBV20-1 to TRBJ2-1; tentatively, D is TRBD2 (5 bases). CDR1 and CDR2 from the germline V gene are DFQATT and SNEGSKA (reference sequence). Trimming removed 1 base at V and 5 bases at J, with 15 bases between. This CDR3 comprises 15 residues. The covered CDR3 bases are TGCAGTGCTAGAGCTCCACTAGTTAGGAACAATGAG. This gives the protein CSARAPLVRNNE. The entire CDR3 is CSARAPLVRNNEQFF.

About this clone itself: The observed sequence ends 3 residues before the CDR3 terminus, with the missing tail filled in from the germline J gene. V and J are TRBV20-1 and TRBJ2-7, with TRBD1 as a possible D gene (5 bases). This CDR3 comprises 13 residues. V was cut by 7 bases and J by 3 bases, with 16 bases left in between. CDR1 and CDR2 from the germline V gene are DFQATT and SNEGSKA (reference sequence). CDR3 amino acids: CSVGSQAGYEQYF. The CDR3 DNA, read in part, is TGCAGTGTGGGGTCACAGGCAGGCTACGAG.

This clone is medium-sized (0.01 to 0.1%) by share. Incomplete CDR3 DNA: TGTGCCAGCAGCTTATCCGGCCGTCGGGACAGT. The encoded protein is CASSLSGRRDS. The whole CDR3 protein is CASSLSGRRDSQYF. V gene TRBV14 combines with J gene TRBJ2-4, with 7 bases aligning to TRBD1. The read ends 3 residues early relative to the CDR3; the germline J gene fills the gap. The CDR3 covers 14 residues. Germline CDR1 and CDR2: SGHDN and FVKESK.

In this sample, this clone turned up a few times. The read is 3 residues too short to cover the CDR3 end, so that end is filled in from the germline J gene. This chain connects TRBV11-2 to TRBJ2-7, with D perhaps matching TRBD1 (5 bases). The CDR3 covers 14 residues. V was trimmed by 5 bases and J by 3 bases, leaving 14 bases between them. Germline V gene lookup returns CDR1 SGHAT and CDR2 FQNNGV. The sequenced CDR3 bases are TGTGCCAGCAGCCCGAAGACAGTACTCTACGAG. This encodes CASSPKTVLYE. The CDR3 in its entirety is CASSPKTVLYEQYF.

Of note for this clone: The observed sequence ends 3 residues before the CDR3 terminus, with the missing tail filled in from the germline J gene. J is TRBJ1-5 and V is TRBV2, with 9 nucleotides matching TRBD1. The CDR3 totals 15 residues. Germline assignment: CDR1 SNHLY and CDR2 FYNNEI. The junction had 3 bases not matched to a gene; V was cut back by 4 bases and J by 2 bases. Here the CDR3 reads CASSADRGGNQPQHF. Partial CDR3 DNA: TGTGCCAGCAGTGCGGACAGGGGTGGCAATCAGCCC.

This clone occurred a few times. The read ends 3 residues shy of where the CDR3 ends; the end is completed using the germline J gene. This chain uses TRBV30 with TRBJ1-1; the D is unclear. CDR3 size: 14 residues. Germline assignment: CDR1 GTSNPN and CDR2 SVGIG (reference sequence). V was clipped by 4 bases and J by 1 base, with 13 bases between them. Incomplete CDR3 DNA: TGTGCCTGGACTCGCGACACCCCGAACACTGAA. This codes for CAWTRDTPNTE. The complete CDR3 reads CAWTRDTPNTEAFF.

For this clone: Coverage ceases 3 residues before the CDR3 finishes, and the germline J gene fills in the end. The chain is built from TRBV19 and TRBJ1-2, with TRBD1 matching 10 bases. The CDR3 is made up of 18 amino acids. With V trimmed by 7 bases and J by 6 bases, 20 bases remained unmatched. Germline-derived CDR1 and CDR2 are LNHDA and SQIVND (reference sequence). The CDR3: CASIPIAPTGGAWNGYTF. The part of the CDR3 DNA that was read is TGTGCCAGTATCCCTATCGCCCCGACAGGGGGCGCATGGAATGGC.